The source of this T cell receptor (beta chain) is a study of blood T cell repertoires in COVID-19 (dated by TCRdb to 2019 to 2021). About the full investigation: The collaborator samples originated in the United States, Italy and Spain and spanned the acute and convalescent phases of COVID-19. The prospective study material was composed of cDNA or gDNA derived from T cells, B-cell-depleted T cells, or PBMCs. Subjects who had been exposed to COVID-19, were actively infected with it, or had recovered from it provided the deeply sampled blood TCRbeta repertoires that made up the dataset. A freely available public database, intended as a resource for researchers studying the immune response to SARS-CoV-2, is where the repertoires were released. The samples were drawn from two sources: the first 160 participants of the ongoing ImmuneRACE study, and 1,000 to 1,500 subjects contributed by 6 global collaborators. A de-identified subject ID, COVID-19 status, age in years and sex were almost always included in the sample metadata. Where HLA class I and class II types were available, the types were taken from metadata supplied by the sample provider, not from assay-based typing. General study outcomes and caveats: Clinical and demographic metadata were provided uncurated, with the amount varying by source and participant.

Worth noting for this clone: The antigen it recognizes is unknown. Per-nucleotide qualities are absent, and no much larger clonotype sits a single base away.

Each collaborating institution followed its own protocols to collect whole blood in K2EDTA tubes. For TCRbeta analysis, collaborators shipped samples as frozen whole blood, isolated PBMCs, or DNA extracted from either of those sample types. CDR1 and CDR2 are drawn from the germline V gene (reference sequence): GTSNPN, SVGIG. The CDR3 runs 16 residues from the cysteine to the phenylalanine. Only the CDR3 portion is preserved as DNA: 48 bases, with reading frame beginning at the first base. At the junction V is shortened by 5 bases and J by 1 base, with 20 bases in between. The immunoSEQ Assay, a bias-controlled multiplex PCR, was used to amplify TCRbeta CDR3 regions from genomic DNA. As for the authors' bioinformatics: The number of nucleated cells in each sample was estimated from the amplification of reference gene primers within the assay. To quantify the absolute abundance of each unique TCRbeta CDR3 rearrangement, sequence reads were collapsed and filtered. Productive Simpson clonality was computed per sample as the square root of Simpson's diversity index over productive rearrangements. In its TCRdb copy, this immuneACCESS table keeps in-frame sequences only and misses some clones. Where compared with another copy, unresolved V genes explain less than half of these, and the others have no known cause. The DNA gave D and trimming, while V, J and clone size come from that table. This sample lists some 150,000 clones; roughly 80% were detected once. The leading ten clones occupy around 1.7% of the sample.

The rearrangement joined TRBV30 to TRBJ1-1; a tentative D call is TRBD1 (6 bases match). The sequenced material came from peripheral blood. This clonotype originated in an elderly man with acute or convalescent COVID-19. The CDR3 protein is CAWAGVQQAKNTEAFF. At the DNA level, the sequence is TGTGCCTGGGCAGGGGTGCAGCAGGCCAAGAACACTGAAGCTTTCTTT.